This T cell receptor beta chain was profiled in a study of blood T cell repertoires in COVID-19. In the source study's methods: Nucleated cell number was recorded as an estimate derived from reference gene primer amplification. Clones were read by immunoSEQ multiplex PCR, and TCRdb kept only the in-frame ones, dropping some. The V and J calls and clone size come from that table; D and trimming were worked out from the DNA. The profile covers roughly 49,000 clones, with less than 90% appearing a single time and 1.5% to 2% taken by the ten largest. CDR1 and CDR2 from the germline V gene are SQVTM and ANQGSEA. There are 13 residues in the CDR3. The V gene lost 0 bases and the J gene lost 7 bases, with 12 bases spanning the gap.

The chain employs TRBV29-1 and TRBJ1-2; possible D gene TRBD1, 6 bases. Sequenced input: peripheral blood. The sequence derives from a man aged 45-60 years with acute or convalescent COVID-19. The chain's CDR3 is CSVEDGQGGGYTF. The DNA for the CDR3 is TGCAGCGTTGAAGACGGACAAGGGGGTGGCTACACCTTC.